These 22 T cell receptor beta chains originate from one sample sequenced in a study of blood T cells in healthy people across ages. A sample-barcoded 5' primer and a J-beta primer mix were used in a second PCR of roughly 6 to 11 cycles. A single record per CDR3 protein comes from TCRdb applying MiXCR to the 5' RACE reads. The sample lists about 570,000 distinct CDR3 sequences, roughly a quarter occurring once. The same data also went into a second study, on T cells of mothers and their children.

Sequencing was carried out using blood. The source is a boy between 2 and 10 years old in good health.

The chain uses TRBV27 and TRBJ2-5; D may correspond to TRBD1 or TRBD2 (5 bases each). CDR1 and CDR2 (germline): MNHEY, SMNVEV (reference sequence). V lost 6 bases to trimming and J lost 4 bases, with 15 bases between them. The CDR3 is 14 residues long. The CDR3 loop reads CASSPPGPRETQYF. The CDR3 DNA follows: TGTGCCAGCAGCCCTCCGGGGCCCAGAGAGACCCAGTACTTC.

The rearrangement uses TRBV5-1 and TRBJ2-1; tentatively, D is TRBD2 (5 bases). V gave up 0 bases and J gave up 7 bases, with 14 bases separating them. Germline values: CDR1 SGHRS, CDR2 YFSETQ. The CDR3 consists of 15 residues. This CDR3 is CASSLGSSSWNEQFF. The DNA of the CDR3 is TGCGCCAGCAGCTTGGGATCTAGCAGTTGGAATGAGCAGTTCTTC. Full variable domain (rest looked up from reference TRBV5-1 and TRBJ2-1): KAGVTQTPRYLIKTRGQQVTLSCSPISGHRSVSWYQQTPGQGLQFLFEYFSETQRNKGNFPGRFSGRQFSNSRSEMNVSTLELGDSALYLCASSLGSSSWNEQFFGPGTRLTVL.

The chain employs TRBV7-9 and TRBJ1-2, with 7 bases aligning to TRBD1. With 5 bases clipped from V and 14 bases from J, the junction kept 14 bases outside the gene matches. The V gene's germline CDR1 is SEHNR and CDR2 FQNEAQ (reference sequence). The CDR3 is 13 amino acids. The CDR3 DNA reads TGTGCCAGCAGCGGAACAGGGGAGCCAGGCGGAACCTTC. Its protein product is CASSGTGEPGGTF.

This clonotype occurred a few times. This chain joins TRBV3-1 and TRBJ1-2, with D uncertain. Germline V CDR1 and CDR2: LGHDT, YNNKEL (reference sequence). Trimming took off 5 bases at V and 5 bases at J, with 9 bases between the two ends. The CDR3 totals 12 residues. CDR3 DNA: TGTGCCAGCAGCGGCGGCCTGTATGGCTACACCTTC. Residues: CASSGGLYGYTF. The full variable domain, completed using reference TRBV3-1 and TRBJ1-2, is DTAVSQTPKYLVTQMGNDKSIKCEQNLGHDTMYWYKQDSKKFLKIMFSYNNKELIINETVPNRFSPKSPDKAHLNLHINSLELGDSAVYFCASSGGLYGYTFGSGTRLTVV.

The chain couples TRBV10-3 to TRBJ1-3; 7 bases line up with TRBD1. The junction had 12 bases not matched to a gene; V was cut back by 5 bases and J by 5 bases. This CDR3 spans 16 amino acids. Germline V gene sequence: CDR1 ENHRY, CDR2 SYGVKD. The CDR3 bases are TGTGCCATCAGTTTGGGATTCGGACAGGCCCGAAACACCATATATTTT. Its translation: CAISLGFGQARNTIYF.

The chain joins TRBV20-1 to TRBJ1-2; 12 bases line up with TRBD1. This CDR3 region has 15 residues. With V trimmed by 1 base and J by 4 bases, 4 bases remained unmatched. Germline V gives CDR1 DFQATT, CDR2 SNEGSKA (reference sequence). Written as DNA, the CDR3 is TGCAGTGCTAGAGGGGACAGGGGGCAGGGCTATGGCTACACCTTC. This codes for CSARGDRGQGYGYTF.

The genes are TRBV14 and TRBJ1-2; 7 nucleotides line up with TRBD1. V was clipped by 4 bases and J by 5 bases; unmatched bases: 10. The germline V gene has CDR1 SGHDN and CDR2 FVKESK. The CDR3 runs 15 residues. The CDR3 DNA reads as TGTGCCAGCAGCCTCGTTCCGGGACAGCCATATGGCTACACCTTC. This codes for CASSLVPGQPYGYTF.

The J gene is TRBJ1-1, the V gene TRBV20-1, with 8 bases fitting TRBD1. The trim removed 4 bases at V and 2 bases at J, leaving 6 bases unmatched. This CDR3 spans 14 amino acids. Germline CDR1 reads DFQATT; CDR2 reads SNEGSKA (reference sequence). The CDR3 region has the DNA TGCAGTGCTACCGGACAGGGACCCAACACTGAAGCTTTCTTT. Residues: CSATGQGPNTEAFF.

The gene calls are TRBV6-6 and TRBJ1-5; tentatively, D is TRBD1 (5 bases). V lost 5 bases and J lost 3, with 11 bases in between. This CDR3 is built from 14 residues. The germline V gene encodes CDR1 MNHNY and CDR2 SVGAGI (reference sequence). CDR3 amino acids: CASSLGHHNQPQHF. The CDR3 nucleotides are TGTGCCAGCAGTCTTGGACACCACAATCAGCCCCAGCATTTT.

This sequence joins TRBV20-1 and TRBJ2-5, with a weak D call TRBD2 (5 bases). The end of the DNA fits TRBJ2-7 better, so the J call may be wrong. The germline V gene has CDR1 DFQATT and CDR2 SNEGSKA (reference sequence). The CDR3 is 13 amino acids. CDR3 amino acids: CSARRSGSYEQYF. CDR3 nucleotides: TGCAGTGCTAGGAGGAGCGGCTCCTACGAGCAGTACTTC.

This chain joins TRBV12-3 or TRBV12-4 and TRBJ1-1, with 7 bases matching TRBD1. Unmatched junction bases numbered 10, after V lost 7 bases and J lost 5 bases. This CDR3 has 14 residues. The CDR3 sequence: CASTDDRVATEAFF. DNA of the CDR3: TGTGCCAGCACCGATGACAGGGTAGCGACTGAAGCTTTCTTT.

Here the CDR3 reads CSAGLSGSAYNEQFF. The CDR3 nucleotides read TGCAGTGCTGGACTTAGCGGGAGTGCCTACAATGAGCAGTTCTTC. This rearrangement joins TRBV20-1 to TRBJ2-1, with TRBD2 identical over 9 bases. The CDR3 runs 15 residues. Germline V gene lookup returns CDR1 DFQATT and CDR2 SNEGSKA (reference sequence). V shed 5 bases, J shed 2 bases, and the junction held 7 bases outside the gene matches.

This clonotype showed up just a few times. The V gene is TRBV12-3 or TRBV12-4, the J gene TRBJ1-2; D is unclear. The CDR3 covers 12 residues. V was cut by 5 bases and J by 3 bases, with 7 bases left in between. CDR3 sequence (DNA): TGTGCCAGCAGTGTCGTTCACTATGGCTACACCTTC. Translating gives CASSVVHYGYTF.

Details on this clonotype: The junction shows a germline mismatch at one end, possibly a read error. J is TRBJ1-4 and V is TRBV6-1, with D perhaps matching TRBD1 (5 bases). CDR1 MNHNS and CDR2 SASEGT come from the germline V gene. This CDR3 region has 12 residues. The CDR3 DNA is TGTGCCAGCACGGGGAAAGGGGAAACACTGTTTTTT. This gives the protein CASTGKGETLFF.

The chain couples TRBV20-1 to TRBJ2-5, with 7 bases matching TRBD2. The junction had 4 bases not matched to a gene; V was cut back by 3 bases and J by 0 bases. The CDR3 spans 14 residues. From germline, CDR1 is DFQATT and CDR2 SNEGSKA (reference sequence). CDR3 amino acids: CSARLAENQETQYF. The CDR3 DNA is TGCAGTGCTAGGCTAGCGGAGAACCAAGAGACCCAGTACTTC.

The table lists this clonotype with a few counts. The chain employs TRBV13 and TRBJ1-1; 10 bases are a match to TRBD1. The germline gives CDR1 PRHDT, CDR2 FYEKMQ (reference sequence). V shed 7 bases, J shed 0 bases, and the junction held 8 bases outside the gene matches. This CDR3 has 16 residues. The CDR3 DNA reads TGTGCCAGCAAATTAGGACAGGGGGTTCTGAACACTGAAGCTTTCTTT. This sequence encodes CASKLGQGVLNTEAFF.

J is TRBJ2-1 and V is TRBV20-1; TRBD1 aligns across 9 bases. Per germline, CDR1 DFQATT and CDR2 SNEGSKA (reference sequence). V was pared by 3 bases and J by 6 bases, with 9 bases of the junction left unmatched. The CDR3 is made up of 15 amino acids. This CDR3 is CSASTGTGPCNEQFF. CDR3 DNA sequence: TGCAGTGCTAGCACCGGGACAGGGCCCTGCAATGAGCAGTTCTTC.

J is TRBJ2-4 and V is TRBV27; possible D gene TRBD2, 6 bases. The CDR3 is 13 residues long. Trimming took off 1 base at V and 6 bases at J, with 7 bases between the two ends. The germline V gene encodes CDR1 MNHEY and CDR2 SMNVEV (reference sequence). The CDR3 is CASSLYGGNIQYF. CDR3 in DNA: TGTGCCAGCAGTTTATACGGGGGAAACATTCAGTACTTC.

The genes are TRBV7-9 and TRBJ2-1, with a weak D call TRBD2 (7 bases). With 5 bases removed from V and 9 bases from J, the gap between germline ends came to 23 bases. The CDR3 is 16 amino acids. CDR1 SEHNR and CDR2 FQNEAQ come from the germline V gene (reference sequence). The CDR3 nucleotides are TGTGCCAGCAGCCAAGGGGCGGGGGCCCGAGGTTTTGAGCAGTTCTTC. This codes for CASSQGAGARGFEQFF.

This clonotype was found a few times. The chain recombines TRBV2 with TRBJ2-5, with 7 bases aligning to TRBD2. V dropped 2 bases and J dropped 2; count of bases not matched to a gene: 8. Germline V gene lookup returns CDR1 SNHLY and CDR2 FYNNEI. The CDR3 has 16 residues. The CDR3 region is CASSEPVLAAQETQYF. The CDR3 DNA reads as TGTGCCAGCAGTGAACCGGTCCTAGCGGCACAAGAGACCCAGTACTTC.

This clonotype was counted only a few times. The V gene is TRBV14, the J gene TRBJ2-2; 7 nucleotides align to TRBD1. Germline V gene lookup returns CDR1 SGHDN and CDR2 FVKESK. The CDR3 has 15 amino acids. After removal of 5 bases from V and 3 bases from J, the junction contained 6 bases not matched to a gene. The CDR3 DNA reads TGTGCCAGCAGCAGGGGACAGAAATACACCGGGGAGCTGTTTTTT. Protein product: CASSRGQKYTGELFF.

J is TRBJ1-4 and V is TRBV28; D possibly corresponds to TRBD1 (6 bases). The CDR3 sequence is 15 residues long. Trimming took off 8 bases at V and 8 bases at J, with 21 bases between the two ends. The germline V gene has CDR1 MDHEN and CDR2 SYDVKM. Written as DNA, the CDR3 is TGTGCCAGCGCCCCATGGGGGGGCGCGAGGGAAAAACTGTTTTTT. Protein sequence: CASAPWGGAREKLFF.